This T cell receptor beta chain comes out of a study of T cells in localized non-small cell lung cancer. Study-wide results and limits: Greater T cell density in blood accompanied longer overall survival. Among the top 100 tumor clones, a median 57 appeared in adjacent lung.

Regarding this clone: Its antigen is not known.

Sequenced by immunoSEQ multiplex PCR; TCRdb stores in-frame clones only, minus some. The table lists over 2,500 clones, more than 35% of them singletons, with 20% to 25% in the top ten. The adjacent lung that was sampled lay at least 2 cm from the tumor margin and showed no atypia. The CDR3 loop spans 14 amino acids. Germline V lookup: CDR1 SGDLS, CDR2 YYNGEE. V lost 5 bases to trimming and J lost 0 bases, with 9 bases between them. The chain carries TRBV9 and TRBJ1-5, with D hard to call. The input for sequencing was normal lung tissue next to the tumor, taken before any cancer treatment. The sequence was collected from a woman aged 40-75 years with stage II squamous cell lung carcinoma. The chain's CDR3 is CASRGPNSNQPQHF. CDR3 in DNA: TGTGCCAGCAGAGGCCCCAATAGCAATCAGCCCCAGCATTTT.